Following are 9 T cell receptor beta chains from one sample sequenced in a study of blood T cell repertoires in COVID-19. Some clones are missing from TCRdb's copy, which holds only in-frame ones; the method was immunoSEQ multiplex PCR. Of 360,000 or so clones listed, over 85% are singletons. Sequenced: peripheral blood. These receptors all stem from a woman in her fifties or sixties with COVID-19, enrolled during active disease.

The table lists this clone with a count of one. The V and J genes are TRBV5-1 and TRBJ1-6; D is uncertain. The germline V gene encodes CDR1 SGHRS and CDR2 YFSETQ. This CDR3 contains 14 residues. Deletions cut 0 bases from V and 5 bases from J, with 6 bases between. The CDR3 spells CASSLVADNSPLHF. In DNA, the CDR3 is TGCGCCAGCAGCTTGGTGGCAGATAATTCACCCCTCCACTTT.

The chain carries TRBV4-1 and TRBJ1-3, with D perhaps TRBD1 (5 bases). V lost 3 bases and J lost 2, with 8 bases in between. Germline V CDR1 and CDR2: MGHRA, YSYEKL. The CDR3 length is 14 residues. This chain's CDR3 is CASSHRGAGNTIYF. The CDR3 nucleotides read TGCGCCAGCAGCCACCGGGGGGCTGGAAACACCATATATTTT.

This CDR3 reads CASKRGTGDNQPQHF. In DNA form, the CDR3 reads TGTGCCAGCAAGAGGGGGACAGGGGACAATCAGCCCCAGCATTTT. The rearrangement joins TRBV6-5 to TRBJ1-5; TRBD1 matches 10 bases. Germline trimming cut 7 bases from V and 3 bases from J; bases unmatched to any gene: 6. The CDR3 sequence is 15 residues long. The V gene's germline CDR1 is MNHEY and CDR2 SVGAGI.

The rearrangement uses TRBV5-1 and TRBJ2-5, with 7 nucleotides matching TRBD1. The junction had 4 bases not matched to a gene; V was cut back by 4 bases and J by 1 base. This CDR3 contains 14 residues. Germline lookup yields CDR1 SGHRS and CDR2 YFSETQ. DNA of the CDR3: TGCGCCAGCAGCAAACAGGGGTCCCAAGAGACCCAGTACTTC. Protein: CASSKQGSQETQYF.

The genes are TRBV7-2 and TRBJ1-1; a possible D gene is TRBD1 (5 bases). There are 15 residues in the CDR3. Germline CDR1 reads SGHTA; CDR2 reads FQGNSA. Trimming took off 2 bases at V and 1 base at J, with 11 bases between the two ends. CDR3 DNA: TGTGCCAGCAGCTTAATAGGGGTGGGGAACACTGAAGCTTTCTTT. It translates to CASSLIGVGNTEAFF.

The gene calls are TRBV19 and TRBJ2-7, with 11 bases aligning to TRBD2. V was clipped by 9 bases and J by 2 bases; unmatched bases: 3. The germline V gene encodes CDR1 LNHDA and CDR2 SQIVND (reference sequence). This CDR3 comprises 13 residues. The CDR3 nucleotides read TGTGCCAGCGCGACTAGCGGGACCTACGAGCAGTACTTC. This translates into CASATSGTYEQYF.

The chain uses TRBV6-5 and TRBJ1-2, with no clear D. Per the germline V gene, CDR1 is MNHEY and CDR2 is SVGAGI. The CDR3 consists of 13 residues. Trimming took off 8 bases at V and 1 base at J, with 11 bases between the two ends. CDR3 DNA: TGTGCCAGCGAAGAGGATAGTAACTATGGCTACACCTTC. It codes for CASEEDSNYGYTF.

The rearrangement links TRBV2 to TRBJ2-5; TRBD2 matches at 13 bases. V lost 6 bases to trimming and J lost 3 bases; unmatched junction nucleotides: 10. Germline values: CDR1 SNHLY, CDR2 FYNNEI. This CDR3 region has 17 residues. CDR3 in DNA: TGTGCCAGCAGACCTGGACTAGCGGGGGTGTGGGAAGAGACCCAGTACTTC. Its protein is CASRPGLAGVWEETQYF.

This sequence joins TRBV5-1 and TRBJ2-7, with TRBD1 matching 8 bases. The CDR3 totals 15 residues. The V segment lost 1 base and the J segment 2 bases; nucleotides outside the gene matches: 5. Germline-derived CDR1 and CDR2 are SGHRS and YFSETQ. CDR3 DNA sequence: TGCGCCAGCAGCTTGACCGGGACAGGCCCCTACGAGCAGTACTTC. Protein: CASSLTGTGPYEQYF.